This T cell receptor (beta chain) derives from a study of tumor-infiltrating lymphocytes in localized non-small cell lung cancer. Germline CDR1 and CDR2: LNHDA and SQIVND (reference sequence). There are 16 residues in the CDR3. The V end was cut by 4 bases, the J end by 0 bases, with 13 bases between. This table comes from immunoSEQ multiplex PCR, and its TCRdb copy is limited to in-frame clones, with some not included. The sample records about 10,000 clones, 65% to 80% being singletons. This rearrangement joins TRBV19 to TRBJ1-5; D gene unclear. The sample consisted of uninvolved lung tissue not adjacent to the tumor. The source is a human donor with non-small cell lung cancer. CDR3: CASSTVAAFSNQPQHF. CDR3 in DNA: TGTGCCAGTAGTACGGTTGCGGCTTTTAGCAATCAGCCCCAGCATTTT. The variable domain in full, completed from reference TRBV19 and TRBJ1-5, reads DGGITQSPKYLFRKEGQNVTLSCEQNLNHDAMYWYRQDPGQGLRLIYYSQIVNDFQKGDIAEGYSVSREKKESFPLTVTSAQKNPTAFYLCASSTVAAFSNQPQHFGDGTRLSIL.